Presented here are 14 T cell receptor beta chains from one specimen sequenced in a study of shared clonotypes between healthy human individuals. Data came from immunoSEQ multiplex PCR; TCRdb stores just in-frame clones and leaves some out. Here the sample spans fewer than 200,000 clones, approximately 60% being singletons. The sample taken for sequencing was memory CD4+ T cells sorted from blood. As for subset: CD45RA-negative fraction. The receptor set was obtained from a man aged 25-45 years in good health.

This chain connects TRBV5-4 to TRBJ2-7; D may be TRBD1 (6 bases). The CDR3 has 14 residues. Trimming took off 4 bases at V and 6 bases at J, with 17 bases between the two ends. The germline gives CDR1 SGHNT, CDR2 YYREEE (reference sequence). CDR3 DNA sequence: TGTGCCAGCAGCACCGACAGGATCCGGGGCGAGCAGTACTTC. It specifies CASSTDRIRGEQYF.

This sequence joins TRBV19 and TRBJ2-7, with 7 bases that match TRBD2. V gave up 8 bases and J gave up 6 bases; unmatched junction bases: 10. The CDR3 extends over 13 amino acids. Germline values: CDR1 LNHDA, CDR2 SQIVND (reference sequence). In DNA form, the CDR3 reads TGTGCCAGTGGGGCTAGCGGATCGGTCGAGCAGTACTTC. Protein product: CASGASGSVEQYF.

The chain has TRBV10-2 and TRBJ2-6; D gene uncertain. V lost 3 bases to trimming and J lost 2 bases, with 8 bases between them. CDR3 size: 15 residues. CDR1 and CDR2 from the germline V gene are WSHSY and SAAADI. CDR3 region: CASSDSRTGANVLTF. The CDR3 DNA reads TGCGCCAGCAGTGACAGCCGGACTGGGGCCAACGTCCTGACTTTC.

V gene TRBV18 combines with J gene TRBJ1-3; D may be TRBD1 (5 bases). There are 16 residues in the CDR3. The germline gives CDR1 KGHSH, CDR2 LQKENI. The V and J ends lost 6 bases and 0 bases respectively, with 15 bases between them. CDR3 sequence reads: CASSGAGRVSGNTIYF. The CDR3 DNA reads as TGTGCCAGCTCCGGGGCAGGGCGAGTCTCTGGAAACACCATATATTTT.

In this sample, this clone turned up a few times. The CDR3, as DNA: TGTGCCAGCCGACGTGCACAGAGCACAGATACGCAGTATTTT. Residues: CASRRAQSTDTQYF. The chain recombines TRBV6-5 with TRBJ2-3; no clear D gene. Trimming took 8 bases from V and 0 from J, leaving 12 bases between them. Germline CDR1 MNHEY, CDR2 SVGAGI. CDR3 length: 14 residues.

The CDR3 reads CASSPRRGEREQYF. CDR3 DNA: TGTGCCAGCTCACCAAGAAGAGGGGAGAGGGAGCAGTACTTC. The chain employs TRBV18 and TRBJ2-7; D tentatively reads TRBD1 or TRBD2 (5 bases each). This CDR3 comprises 14 residues. Germline CDR1 KGHSH, CDR2 LQKENI. The V gene lost 2 bases and the J gene lost 7 bases, with 15 bases spanning the gap.

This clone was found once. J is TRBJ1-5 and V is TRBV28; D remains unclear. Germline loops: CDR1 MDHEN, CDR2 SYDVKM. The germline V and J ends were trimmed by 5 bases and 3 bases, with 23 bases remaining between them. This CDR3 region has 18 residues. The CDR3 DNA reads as TGTGCCAGCAGTCCATCAACTGGGAGACGGGCCTACAATCAGCCCCAGCATTTT. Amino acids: CASSPSTGRRAYNQPQHF.

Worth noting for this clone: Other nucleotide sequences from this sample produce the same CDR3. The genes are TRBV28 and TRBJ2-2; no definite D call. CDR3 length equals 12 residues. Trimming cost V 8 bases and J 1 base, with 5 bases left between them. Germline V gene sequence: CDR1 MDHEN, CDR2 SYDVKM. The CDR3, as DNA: TGTGCCAGCGGGCGGAACACCGGGGAGCTGTTTTTT. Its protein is CASGRNTGELFF.

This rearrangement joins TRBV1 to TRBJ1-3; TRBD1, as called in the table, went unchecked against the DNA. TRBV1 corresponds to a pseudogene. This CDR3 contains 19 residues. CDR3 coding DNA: TGCACCAGCAGCCACCGAGCCGGGAGTTACAGGGGCTCTGGAAACACCATATATTTT. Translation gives CTSSHRAGSYRGSGNTIYF.

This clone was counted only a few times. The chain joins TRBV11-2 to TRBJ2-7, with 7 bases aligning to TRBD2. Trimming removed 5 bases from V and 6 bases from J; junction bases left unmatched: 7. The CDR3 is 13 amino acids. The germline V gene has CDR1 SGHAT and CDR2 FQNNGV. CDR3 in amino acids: CASSPGGLAEQYF. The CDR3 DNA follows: TGTGCCAGCAGCCCGGGAGGCCTCGCCGAGCAGTACTTC.

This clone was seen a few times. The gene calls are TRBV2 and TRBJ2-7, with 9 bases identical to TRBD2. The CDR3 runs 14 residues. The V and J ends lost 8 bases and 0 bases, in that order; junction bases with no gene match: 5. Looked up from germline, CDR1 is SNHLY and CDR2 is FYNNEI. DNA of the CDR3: TGTGCCAGCCGAATAGCGGGGGACTCCTACGAGCAGTACTTC. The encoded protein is CASRIAGDSYEQYF.

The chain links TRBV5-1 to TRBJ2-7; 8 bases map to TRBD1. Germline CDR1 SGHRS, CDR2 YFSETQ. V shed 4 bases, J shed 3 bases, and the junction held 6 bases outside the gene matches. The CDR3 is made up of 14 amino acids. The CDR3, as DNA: TGCGCCAGCAGCACCGGACAGGGATACTACGAGCAGTACTTC. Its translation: CASSTGQGYYEQYF.

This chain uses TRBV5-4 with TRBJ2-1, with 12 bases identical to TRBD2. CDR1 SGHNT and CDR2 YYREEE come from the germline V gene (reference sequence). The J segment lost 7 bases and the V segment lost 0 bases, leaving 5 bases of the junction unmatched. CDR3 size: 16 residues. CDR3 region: CASSLGLAGVGNEQFF. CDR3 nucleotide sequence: TGTGCCAGCAGCTTGGGACTAGCGGGAGTAGGGAATGAGCAGTTCTTC.

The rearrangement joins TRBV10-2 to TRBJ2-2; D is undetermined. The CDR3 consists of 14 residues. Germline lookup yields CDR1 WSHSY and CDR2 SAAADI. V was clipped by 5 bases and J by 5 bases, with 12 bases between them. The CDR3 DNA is TGCGCCAGCAGTCCCCGACCTGGAACCGGGGAGCTGTTTTTT. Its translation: CASSPRPGTGELFF.